Presented here are 20 T cell receptor beta chains from one specimen sequenced in a study of graft-versus-host responses after intestinal transplantation. Sequencing was performed with immunoSEQ multiplex PCR; in TCRdb, only in-frame clones are kept and a portion is missing. Altogether just over 40,000 clones are present, about 89% being singletons, with the ten largest covering about 2.5%. Sequenced material: PBMCs, taken approximately 300 days after intestinal transplant. All receptors derive from a human patient who received an intestinal transplant, so some T cells may come from the graft donor.

V gene TRBV6-1 combines with J gene TRBJ2-2, with 8 bases aligning to TRBD2. The V and J ends lost 2 bases and 1 base, in that order; junction bases with no gene match: 9. This CDR3 has 18 residues. The germline gives CDR1 MNHNS, CDR2 SASEGT. DNA of the CDR3: TGTGCCAGCAGTGAACCCCGGGGGGGCACCCTGAACACCGGGGAGCTGTTTTTT. Its translation is CASSEPRGGTLNTGELFF.

The J gene is TRBJ2-2, the V gene TRBV5-5; maybe TRBD1 (5 bases). Deletions cut 4 bases from V and 10 bases from J, with 17 bases between. Germline CDR1 and CDR2: SGHKS and YYEKEE (reference sequence). The CDR3 runs to 14 residues. CDR3 nucleotides: TGTGCCAGCAGCCCCGGACATACCAACACGGAGCTGTTTTTT. Protein product: CASSPGHTNTELFF.

The chain carries TRBV5-4 and TRBJ2-5; unclear D gene. This CDR3 region has 12 residues. Germline assignment: CDR1 SGHNT and CDR2 YYREEE (reference sequence). V was shortened by 5 bases and J by 3 bases, with 8 bases between the two germline ends. CDR3 bases: TGTGCCAGCAGGAGAGGCGAAGAGACCCAGTACTTC. Its translation: CASRRGEETQYF.

As for this clone: Different DNA sequences within this sample yield the same CDR3. The CDR3 bases are TGTGCCAGCAGTTACGGGGAGACCCAGTACTTC. Translating gives CASSYGETQYF. The chain employs TRBV6-5 and TRBJ2-5, with D hard to call. In germline, CDR1 is MNHEY, CDR2 SVGAGI. Trimming shortened V by 2 bases and J by 5 bases, and 3 bases separated the two germline ends. The CDR3 contains 11 residues.

Turning to this clone: Other DNA sequences within the sample encode an identical CDR3. The chain couples TRBV2 to TRBJ2-7; TRBD2 agrees at 8 bases. V dropped 7 bases and J dropped 4; count of bases not matched to a gene: 9. The CDR3 has 14 residues. Germline values: CDR1 SNHLY, CDR2 FYNNEI. The chain's CDR3 is CASTHGVAGYEQYF. In DNA form, the CDR3 reads TGTGCCAGCACCCACGGGGTAGCGGGGTACGAGCAGTACTTC.

This clone has just a few counts. The V call is TRBV6-5, the J call TRBJ2-1; D might be TRBD1 or TRBD2, each matching 5 bases. Germline-derived CDR1 and CDR2 are MNHEY and SVGAGI. V was shortened by 4 bases and J by 15 bases, with 22 bases between the two germline ends. This CDR3 has 14 residues. The CDR3 region is CASSSRQFGTRRFF. The CDR3 DNA is TGTGCCAGCAGTTCCCGACAGTTTGGGACCCGGAGGTTCTTC.

The rearrangement links TRBV6-1 to TRBJ1-4; D unclear. Germline V gives CDR1 MNHNS, CDR2 SASEGT. V gave up 6 bases and J gave up 8 bases, with 10 bases separating them. CDR3 length: 12 amino acids. CDR3 nucleotide sequence: TGTGCCAGCAGCGACTCCCTCGAAAAACTGTTTTTT. It codes for CASSDSLEKLFF.

The chain has TRBV10-1 and TRBJ2-3, with TRBD1 as a possible D gene (5 bases). CDR1 WNHNN and CDR2 SYGVQD come from the germline V gene (reference sequence). The CDR3 extends over 18 amino acids. The V end was cut by 8 bases, the J end by 2 bases, with 26 bases between. This chain's CDR3 is CASYVMVGQEPLTDTQYF. In DNA form, the CDR3 reads TGCGCCAGCTATGTGATGGTGGGGCAGGAACCACTCACAGATACGCAGTATTTT.

The CDR3 reads CASSLYSGGGQPQHF. DNA of the CDR3: TGTGCCAGCAGCTTATATTCGGGAGGGGGTCAGCCCCAGCATTTT. This chain joins TRBV7-2 and TRBJ1-5, with D possibly matching TRBD1 (6 bases). Trimming cost V 2 bases and J 6 bases, with 14 bases left between them. Germline CDR1 and CDR2: SGHTA and FQGNSA. This CDR3 has 15 amino acids.

The V gene is TRBV5-1, the J gene TRBJ2-5; TRBD1 matches at 10 bases. This CDR3 region has 15 residues. The ends lost 4 bases at V and 2 bases at J; junction bases unmatched: 5. Germline V lookup: CDR1 SGHRS, CDR2 YFSETQ. The CDR3 region is CASSTGQGPQETQYF. The CDR3 DNA sequence: TGCGCCAGCAGCACGGGACAGGGGCCTCAAGAGACCCAGTACTTC.

This sequence joins TRBV9 and TRBJ2-2, with TRBD2 identical over 9 bases. The CDR3 contains 17 residues. J was trimmed by 3 bases and V by 3 bases; bases with no gene match: 9. Germline assignment: CDR1 SGDLS and CDR2 YYNGEE. This CDR3 is CASSAMTSGYYTGELFF. DNA of the CDR3: TGTGCCAGCAGCGCGATGACTAGCGGCTACTACACCGGGGAGCTGTTTTTT.

The chain employs TRBV6-5 and TRBJ2-7; 12 nucleotides agree with TRBD2. The V and J ends lost 0 bases and 6 bases, in that order; junction bases with no gene match: 3. Germline assignment: CDR1 MNHEY and CDR2 SVGAGI. The CDR3 loop spans 15 amino acids. CDR3 nucleotide sequence: TGTGCCAGCAGTTACTCGGCACTAGCGGGAGGCGAGCAGTACTTC. It codes for CASSYSALAGGEQYF.

The CDR3, as DNA: TGTGCCATCAGTGTAACCGGGACAGGGAACGGCTACACCTTC. Amino acids: CAISVTGTGNGYTF. This rearrangement joins TRBV10-3 to TRBJ1-2; 9 bases agree with TRBD1. V was pared by 4 bases and J by 8 bases, with 8 bases of the junction left unmatched. Germline lookup yields CDR1 ENHRY and CDR2 SYGVKD. This CDR3 has 14 residues.

The count of this clone is one. The J gene is TRBJ2-7, the V gene TRBV7-3; D call uncertain. The V end was cut by 1 base, the J end by 3 bases, with 16 bases between. The germline gives CDR1 SGHTA, CDR2 FQGTGA. The CDR3 spans 16 residues. The CDR3 bases are TGTGCCAGCAGCTTAAACCCCAAGGAAGGGATCTACGAGCAGTACTTC. Amino acids: CASSLNPKEGIYEQYF.

The chain employs TRBV4-1 and TRBJ2-1; TRBD2 matches 9 bases. The CDR3 has 16 amino acids. The V segment lost 0 bases and the J segment 7 bases; nucleotides outside the gene matches: 7. CDR1 is MGHRA, CDR2 YSYEKL, per germline. The CDR3 region has the DNA TGCGCCAGCAGCCAAGAGGCCCTAGCGGGAAGGAATGAGCAGTTCTTC. It translates to CASSQEALAGRNEQFF.

V usage is TRBV28 and J usage is TRBJ2-7, with D possibly being TRBD2 (5 bases). Trimming removed 4 bases at V and 0 bases at J, with 13 bases between. The CDR3 extends over 15 amino acids. Germline V lookup: CDR1 MDHEN, CDR2 SYDVKM. The chain's CDR3 is CASSYGILSSYEQYF. CDR3 nucleotides: TGTGCCAGCAGTTACGGGATCCTGAGCTCCTACGAGCAGTACTTC.

The rearrangement joins TRBV18 to TRBJ2-5; D is unresolved. The J call may be incorrect, as the DNA end agrees better with TRBJ2-7. CDR1 KGHSH and CDR2 LQKENI come from the germline V gene. This CDR3 is 18 amino acids long. CDR3 residues: CASSPPFEGPKSSYEQYF. CDR3 bases: TGTGCCAGCTCACCACCTTTTGAAGGGCCCAAGAGCTCCTACGAGCAGTACTTC.

This chain links TRBV7-9 with TRBJ2-1, with D unclear. Germline CDR1 and CDR2: SEHNR and FQNEAQ (reference sequence). The CDR3 has 13 amino acids. The V end was cut by 0 bases, the J end by 6 bases, with 6 bases between. CDR3 in DNA: TGTGCCAGCAGCTTAGCCGGTGCCAATGAGCAGTTCTTC. It translates to CASSLAGANEQFF. The full variable domain, rest sourced from reference TRBV7-9 and TRBJ2-1, is DTGVSQNPRHKITKRGQNVTFRCDPISEHNRLYWYRQTLGQGPEFLTYFQNEAQLEKSRLLSDRFSAERPKGSFSTLEIQRTEQGDSAMYLCASSLAGANEQFFGPGTRLTVL.

The genes are TRBV4-1 and TRBJ2-7; D possibly corresponds to TRBD2 (5 bases). The germline gives CDR1 MGHRA, CDR2 YSYEKL. This CDR3 is built from 14 residues. Trimming removed 0 bases from V and 3 bases from J, with 9 bases in between. DNA for the CDR3: TGCGCCAGCAGCCAAGATCGGGGTTACTACGAGCAGTACTTC. Translation: CASSQDRGYYEQYF.

J is TRBJ1-2 and V is TRBV19; D is ambiguous. CDR1 and CDR2 (germline): LNHDA, SQIVND (reference sequence). The CDR3 has 14 amino acids. Trimming removed 3 bases at V and 4 bases at J, with 12 bases between. The CDR3: CASSILGGSYGYTF. The CDR3 DNA is TGTGCCAGTAGTATCCTGGGCGGTTCCTATGGCTACACCTTC.